The text below deals with one TCR beta chain. The antigen remains undetermined. Between the trimmed V and J ends, which lost 10 bases and 6 bases, there was a span of 16 bases. The CDR3 totals 12 residues. Per the germline V gene, CDR1 is MDHEN and CDR2 is SYDVKM. The data belong to a study of OX40 agonist ivuxolimab in advanced cancers. Study outcomes and limitations: Expanded clones tended on average to be more numerous among CD8+ T cells than CD4+. Specificity for antigen went undetermined in the expanded peripheral T cells.

TCRdb's table, derived via immunoSEQ multiplex PCR, lists solely in-frame clones and lacks some. The sample lists about 150,000 clones, about 93% occurring once. This receptor was obtained from an adult with an advanced solid tumor such as melanoma, head and neck, liver or kidney cancer. This chain connects TRBV28 to TRBJ2-7; no reliable D call. The sample consisted of CD4+ or CD8+ T cells sorted from blood, taken in a trial of the OX40 agonist ivuxolimab. The CDR3 protein is CATRAGLGEQYF. In DNA, the CDR3 is TGTGCCACCCGGGCAGGTTTAGGCGAGCAGTACTTC. Looking up the rest from reference TRBV28 and TRBJ2-7 gives the full variable domain: DVKVTQSSRYLVKRTGEKVFLECVQDMDHENMFWYRQDPGLGLRLIYFSYDVKMKEKGDIPEGYSVSREKKERFSLILESASTNQTSMYLCATRAGLGEQYFGPGTRLTVT.